This T cell receptor beta chain emerged from a study of blood T cell repertoires in COVID-19. Overall study: Sites across the United States, Italy and Spain contributed samples from acute and convalescent COVID-19. The analysed material was cDNA or gDNA that came from T cells, B-cell-depleted T cells, or PBMCs.

Assay used: immunoSEQ multiplex PCR; TCRdb lists only in-frame clones, some missing. The table shows approximately 99,000 clones, with around 90% occurring only once. Seattle cases were enrolled at active infection and followed longitudinally. On this clone itself: One junction end disagrees with the germline gene, perhaps due to a read error.

CDR1 SSHAT and CDR2 FNYEAQ come from the germline V gene (reference sequence). This CDR3 comprises 13 residues. Sequences were obtained from peripheral blood. This receptor was identified in a man aged 50 or older with COVID-19, enrolled during active disease. The chain uses TRBV7-7 and TRBJ2-1; TRBD1 aligns across 9 bases. CDR3 bases: TGTGCTAGCAGCCGGGACAGGGTCAATGAGCAGTTCTTC. It encodes CASSRDRVNEQFF. Full variable domain (remainder filled in from reference TRBV7-7 and TRBJ2-1): GAGVSQSPRYKVTKRGQDVTLRCDPISSHATLYWYQQALGQGPEFLTYFNYEAQPDKSGLPSDRFSAERPEGSISTLTIQRTEQRDSAMYRCASSRDRVNEQFFGPGTRLTVL.